Below, one T cell receptor (beta chain) is given with its context. Its antigen remains unidentified. Coverage ceases 3 residues before the CDR3 finishes, and the germline J gene fills in the end. CDR3 length: 15 residues. Germline CDR1 KGHSH, CDR2 LQKENI. With 3 bases removed from V and 0 bases from J, the gap between germline ends came to 10 bases. Recipients received nonmyeloablative bone marrow transplants from related graft donors, with transient mixed chimerism. Unstimulated Tregs (CD4+CD25+CD127-) and CD4+CD25- non-Tregs were sorted from PBMCs. Sequenced by immunoSEQ multiplex PCR; TCRdb stores in-frame clones only, minus some. The listing records about 11,000 clones. These data come from a study of Tregs in tolerant kidney transplant recipients. Findings of the study overall: Biological reproducibility was not directly addressed, but technical replication error appeared minimal.

The rearrangement links TRBV18 to TRBJ2-3; tentative D call: TRBD2 (6 bases). The TCR sequence derives from a human patient who received a combined kidney and bone marrow transplant. Some T cells may trace back to the graft donor. The sample consisted of CD8+ T cells from blood (PBMCs), taken 24 months after the transplant. This chain's CDR3 is CASSPDGTSTDTQYF. The CDR3 bases that were read are TGTGCCAGCTCACCGGACGGGACTAGCACAGATACG.